Listed below are T cell receptor beta chains from one sample, sequenced in a study of T cells in localized non-small cell lung cancer. Generated by immunoSEQ multiplex PCR, the TCRdb table keeps only in-frame clones and is missing some. This table has roughly 40,000 clones, 80% to 90% appearing once. Source: peripheral blood, taken before any cancer treatment. The receptor set was obtained from a woman aged 35-70 years with stage I lung adenocarcinoma. The CDR3 runs from the conserved cysteine through the conserved F or W. Each record gives: J gene, clone size, D gene, V gene, CDR3 protein, CDR3 DNA. The D gene is left open where the match is weak. Where a row states a size, it is once, few, many or the class of an expanded clone; other rows omit it.

J gene: TRBJ1-6; clone size: once; D gene: TRBD1; V gene: TRBV19; CDR3 protein: CASSRLRAGGVNSPLHF; CDR3 DNA: TGTGCCAGTAGTCGGCTGCGGGCAGGGGGCGTGAATTCACCCCTCCACTTT
J gene: TRBJ2-3; clone size: .; D gene: TRBD1; V gene: TRBV10-3; CDR3 protein: CAIMGGTGAPTDTQYF; CDR3 DNA: TGTGCCATCATGGGTGGGACAGGGGCTCCCACAGATACGCAGTATTTT
J gene: TRBJ2-5; clone size: .; D gene: TRBD1; V gene: TRBV5-4; CDR3 protein: CASSPDRGKETQYF; CDR3 DNA: TGTGCCAGCAGCCCGGACAGGGGTAAAGAGACCCAGTACTTC
J gene: TRBJ2-5; clone size: .; D gene: .; V gene: TRBV18; CDR3 protein: CASSPRQQETQYF; CDR3 DNA: TGTGCCAGCTCACCACGGCAACAAGAGACCCAGTACTTC
J gene: TRBJ1-5; clone size: .; D gene: .; V gene: TRBV10-3; CDR3 protein: CAISDYPGGSQPQHF; CDR3 DNA: TGTGCCATCAGTGATTATCCGGGGGGAAGCCAGCCCCAGCATTTT
J gene: TRBJ2-2; clone size: .; D gene: .; V gene: TRBV28; CDR3 protein: CASSFVGRVPGELFF; CDR3 DNA: TGTGCCAGCAGTTTTGTAGGAAGGGTCCCCGGGGAGCTGTTTTTT
J gene: TRBJ2-5; clone size: .; D gene: TRBD1; V gene: TRBV2; CDR3 protein: CASTRQGETQYF; CDR3 DNA: TGTGCCAGCACCCGACAGGGGGAGACCCAGTACTTC
J gene: TRBJ1-1; clone size: .; D gene: .; V gene: TRBV7-2; CDR3 protein: CASSLSVGLSLVAFF; CDR3 DNA: TGTGCCAGCAGCTTATCCGTCGGACTCTCCCTAGTAGCTTTCTTT
J gene: TRBJ2-7; clone size: .; D gene: TRBD2; V gene: TRBV28; CDR3 protein: CASSPRGLATYEQYF; CDR3 DNA: TGTGCCAGCAGTCCGCGGGGACTAGCGACGTACGAGCAGTACTTC
J gene: TRBJ1-4; clone size: .; D gene: .; V gene: TRBV5-1; CDR3 protein: CASSLGILTGTTNEKLFF; CDR3 DNA: TGCGCCAGCAGCTTGGGGATACTTACAGGGACAACTAATGAAAAACTGTTTTTT
J gene: TRBJ1-5; clone size: once; D gene: .; V gene: TRBV6-1; CDR3 protein: CASSEAGGSNQPQHF; CDR3 DNA: TGTGCCAGCAGTGAAGCAGGGGGTTCCAATCAGCCCCAGCATTTT